This T cell receptor (beta chain) was sequenced for a study of breast tumors, draining lymph nodes, adjacent tissues. Study-wide findings and caveats: Luminal-like breast cancer showed significantly higher tumor–nontumor repertoire similarity than basal-like. That most tumor T cells come from lymph nodes remained unproven. Data fit most tumor T cells coming from lymph node, expanding in tumor. Compared with lymph nodes, tumors were less diverse; compared with nontumor tissue, more.

TCRdb processed the multiplex PCR reads anew with MiXCR; each CDR3 protein has one entry. This sample has 150,000 to 200,000 distinct CDR3 sequences, with approximately 30% found just once. The lymph nodes were axillary draining lymph nodes from breast cancer patients. This clonotype came up many times. Its antigen is not known. The receptor comes from a female donor with breast cancer. Some clones in this sample may be carry-over from other donors' samples. The specimen sequenced was axillary lymph node tissue.

The DNA for the CDR3 is TGTGCCAGCAGTTTTACGGGGGTAGATAGTGAGCAGTTCTTC. Protein sequence: CASSFTGVDSEQFF. This chain joins TRBV12-3 or TRBV12-4 and TRBJ2-1; TRBD2 might be the D (6 bases). V dropped 3 bases and J dropped 9 bases, with 15 bases sitting between them. The CDR3 runs 14 residues.